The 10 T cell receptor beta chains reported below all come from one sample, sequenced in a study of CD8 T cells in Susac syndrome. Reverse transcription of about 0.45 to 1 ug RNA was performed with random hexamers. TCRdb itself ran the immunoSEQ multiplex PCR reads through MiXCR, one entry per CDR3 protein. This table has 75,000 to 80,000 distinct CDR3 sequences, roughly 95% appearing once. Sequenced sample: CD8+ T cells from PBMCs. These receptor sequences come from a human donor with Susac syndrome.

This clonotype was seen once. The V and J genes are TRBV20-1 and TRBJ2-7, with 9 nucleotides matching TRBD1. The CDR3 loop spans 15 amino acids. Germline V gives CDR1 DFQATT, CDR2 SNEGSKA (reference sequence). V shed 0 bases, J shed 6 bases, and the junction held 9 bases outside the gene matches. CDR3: CSARDTKQGAREQYF. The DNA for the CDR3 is TGCAGTGCTAGAGATACTAAACAGGGGGCGCGCGAGCAGTACTTC.

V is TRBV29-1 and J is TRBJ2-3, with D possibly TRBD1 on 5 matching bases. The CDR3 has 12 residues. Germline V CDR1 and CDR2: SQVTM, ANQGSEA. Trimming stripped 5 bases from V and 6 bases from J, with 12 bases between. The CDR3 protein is CSVPPKGDTQYF. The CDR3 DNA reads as TGCAGCGTTCCCCCGAAGGGGGATACGCAGTATTTT.

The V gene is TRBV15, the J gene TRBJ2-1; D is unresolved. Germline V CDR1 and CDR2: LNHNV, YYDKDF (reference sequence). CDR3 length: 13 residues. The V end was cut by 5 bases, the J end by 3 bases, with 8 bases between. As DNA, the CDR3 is TGTGCCACCAGCGGTCAGGTCTACAATGAGCAGTTCTTC. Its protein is CATSGQVYNEQFF.

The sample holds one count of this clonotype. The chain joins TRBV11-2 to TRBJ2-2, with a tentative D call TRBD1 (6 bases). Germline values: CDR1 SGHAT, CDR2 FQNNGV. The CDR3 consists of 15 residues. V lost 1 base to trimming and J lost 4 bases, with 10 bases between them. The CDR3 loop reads CASSLVQGRTGELFF. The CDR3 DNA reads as TGTGCCAGCAGCTTAGTACAGGGTCGCACCGGGGAGCTGTTTTTT.

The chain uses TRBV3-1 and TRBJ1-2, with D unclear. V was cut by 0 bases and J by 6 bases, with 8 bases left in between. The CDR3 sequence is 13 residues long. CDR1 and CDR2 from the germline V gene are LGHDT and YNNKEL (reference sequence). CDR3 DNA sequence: TGTGCCAGCAGCCAAGATCGGGTAAATGGCTACACCTTC. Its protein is CASSQDRVNGYTF.

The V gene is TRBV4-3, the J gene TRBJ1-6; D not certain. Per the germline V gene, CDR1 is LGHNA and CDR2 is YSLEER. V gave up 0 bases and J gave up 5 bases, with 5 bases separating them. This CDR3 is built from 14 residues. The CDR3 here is CASSQDGNNSPLHF. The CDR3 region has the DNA TGCGCCAGCAGCCAAGATGGGAATAATTCACCCCTCCACTTT.

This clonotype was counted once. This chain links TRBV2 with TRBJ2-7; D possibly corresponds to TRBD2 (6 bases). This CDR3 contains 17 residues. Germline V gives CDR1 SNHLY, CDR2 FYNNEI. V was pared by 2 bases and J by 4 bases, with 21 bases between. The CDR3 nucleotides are TGTGCCAGCAGTGAACTATCTCGGGCGGGAAGGGGATACGAGCAGTACTTC. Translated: CASSELSRAGRGYEQYF.

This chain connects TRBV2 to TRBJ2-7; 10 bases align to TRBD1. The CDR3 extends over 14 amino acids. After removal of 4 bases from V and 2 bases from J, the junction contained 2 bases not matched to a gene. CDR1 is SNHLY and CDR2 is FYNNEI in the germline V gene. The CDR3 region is CASSGQGATYEQYF. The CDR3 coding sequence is TGTGCCAGCAGTGGACAGGGGGCCACCTACGAGCAGTACTTC. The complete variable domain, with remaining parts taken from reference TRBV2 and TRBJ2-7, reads EPEVTQTPSHQVTQMGQEVILRCVPISNHLYFYWYRQILGQKVEFLVSFYNNEISEKSEIFDDQFSVERPDGSNFTLKIRSTKLEDSAMYFCASSGQGATYEQYFGPGTRLTVT.

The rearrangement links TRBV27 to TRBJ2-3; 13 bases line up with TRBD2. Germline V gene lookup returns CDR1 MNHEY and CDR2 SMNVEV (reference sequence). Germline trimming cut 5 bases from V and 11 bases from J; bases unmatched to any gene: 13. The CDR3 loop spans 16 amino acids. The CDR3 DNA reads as TGTGCCAGCAGTCCGGGACTAGCGGGGCCAAGGGGAGGGCAGTATTTT. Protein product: CASSPGLAGPRGGQYF.

CDR3 residues: CASVGGRYEQYF. DNA of the CDR3: TGTGCCAGCGTGGGGGGCCGGTACGAGCAGTACTTC. The chain uses TRBV2 and TRBJ2-7; D tentatively fits TRBD1 or TRBD2 (6 bases each). Per the germline V gene, CDR1 is SNHLY and CDR2 is FYNNEI. This CDR3 region has 12 residues. Trimming removed 8 bases at V and 4 bases at J, with 12 bases between.